The entry below gives a single TCR beta chain sequence along with its context. This specimen belongs to a study of blood T cell repertoires in COVID-19. The repertoire was sequenced with immunoSEQ multiplex PCR; TCRdb's copy has only in-frame clones and lacks some. Found here are roughly 110,000 clones, about 88% of them singletons; the top ten hold 8.4%. The sample was peripheral blood. The receptor's source is a woman aged 70 to 79 who had recovered from COVID-19.

CDR3 sequence: CSVRGGERATQYF. The DNA for the CDR3 is TGCAGCGTACGAGGAGGAGAGAGAGCGACCCAGTACTTC. The gene calls are TRBV29-1 and TRBJ2-5; possibly TRBD2 for D (5 bases). This CDR3 spans 13 amino acids. Germline CDR1 SQVTM, CDR2 ANQGSEA. V was pared by 6 bases and J by 7 bases, with 18 bases between.